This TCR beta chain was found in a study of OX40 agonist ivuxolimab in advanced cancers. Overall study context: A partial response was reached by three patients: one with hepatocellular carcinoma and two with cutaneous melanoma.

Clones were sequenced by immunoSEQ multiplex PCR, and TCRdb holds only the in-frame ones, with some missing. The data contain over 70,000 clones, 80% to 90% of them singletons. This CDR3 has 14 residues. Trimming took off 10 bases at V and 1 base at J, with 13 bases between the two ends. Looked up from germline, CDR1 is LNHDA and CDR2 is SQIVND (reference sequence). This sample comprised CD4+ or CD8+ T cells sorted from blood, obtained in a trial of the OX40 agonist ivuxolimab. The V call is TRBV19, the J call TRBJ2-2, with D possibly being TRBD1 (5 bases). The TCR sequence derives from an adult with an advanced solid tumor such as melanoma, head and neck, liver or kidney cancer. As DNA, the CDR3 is TGTGCCACCCAAATCAGGGAGAACACCGGGGAGCTGTTTTTT. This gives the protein CATQIRENTGELFF.